Listed below are T cell receptor beta chains from one sample, sequenced in a study of cytomegalovirus exposure and HLA in healthy donors. Clones were read by immunoSEQ multiplex PCR, and TCRdb kept only the in-frame ones, dropping some. The repertoire has around 190,000 clones, approximately 80% of them found once; the top ten carry around 3.6%. The sequencing sample was made of PBMCs. The source is a man aged 35-49 years in good health and CMV-seropositive. Both conserved end residues are part of each CDR3. Each record gives: D gene, clone size, CDR3 length, J gene, V gene, CDR3 DNA, CDR3 protein. D genes are given only for firm matches. Not every row has a clone size; where given, it reads once, few, many or a size class.

d_gene: NA
abundance: NA
len: 16
j_gene: TRBJ2-1
v_gene: TRBV19
CDR3nt: TGTGCCAGTAGTATGAGAACTAGGACCTCCTACAATGAGCAGTTCTTC
CDR3aa: CASSMRTRTSYNEQFF

d_gene: NA
abundance: NA
len: 15
j_gene: TRBJ2-2
v_gene: TRBV7-7
CDR3nt: TGTGCCAGCAGCTTAGACGGGAGTTACACCGGGGAGCTGTTTTTT
CDR3aa: CASSLDGSYTGELFF

d_gene: NA
abundance: NA
len: 15
j_gene: TRBJ1-6
v_gene: TRBV2
CDR3nt: TGTGCCAGCAGTGTGACAGAACCCTCGAGTTCACCCCTCCACTTT
CDR3aa: CASSVTEPSSSPLHF

d_gene: TRBD1
abundance: few
len: 19
j_gene: TRBJ2-7
v_gene: TRBV7-2
CDR3nt: TGTGCCAGCAGCTTACACCCAGGGGGCGCGAGACTCGGAGGGGCCGAGCAGTACTTC
CDR3aa: CASSLHPGGARLGGAEQYF

d_gene: NA
abundance: NA
len: 14
j_gene: TRBJ1-5
v_gene: TRBV6-5
CDR3nt: TGTGCCAGCAGTCTCAGGGTCGGGGGTCAGCCCCAGCATTTT
CDR3aa: CASSLRVGGQPQHF

d_gene: TRBD2
abundance: NA
len: 20
j_gene: TRBJ2-3
v_gene: TRBV11-2
CDR3nt: TGTGCCAGCAGCTTAGATGGAGGACTAGCGGGAAAAAGATACACAGATACGCAGTATTTT
CDR3aa: CASSLDGGLAGKRYTDTQYF

d_gene: NA
abundance: NA
len: 18
j_gene: TRBJ2-7
v_gene: TRBV7-8
CDR3nt: TGTGCCAGCAGCTTAGTCGTGGGGGCCTATGGCGGGGGCAACGAGCAGTACTTC
CDR3aa: CASSLVVGAYGGGNEQYF

d_gene: NA
abundance: NA
len: 15
j_gene: TRBJ2-1
v_gene: TRBV2
CDR3nt: TGTGTCAGCAGGACGTTGGGCGGGATCTACAATGAGCAGTTCTTC
CDR3aa: CVSRTLGGIYNEQFF

d_gene: NA
abundance: NA
len: 14
j_gene: TRBJ2-2
v_gene: TRBV15
CDR3nt: TGTGCCACCGGGGCCCTCGCGAACACCGGGGAGCTGTTTTTT
CDR3aa: CATGALANTGELFF

d_gene: NA
abundance: NA
len: 14
j_gene: TRBJ2-2
v_gene: TRBV4-1
CDR3nt: TGCGCCAGCAGCCCCCCCAGTAACACCGGGGAGCTGTTTTTT
CDR3aa: CASSPPSNTGELFF

d_gene: NA
abundance: NA
len: 17
j_gene: TRBJ2-7
v_gene: TRBV5-1
CDR3nt: TGCGCCAGCAGCTTGGCCCCGGAGGTGAGGCAAAAATACGAGCAGTACTTC
CDR3aa: CASSLAPEVRQKYEQYF

d_gene: TRBD2
abundance: NA
len: 15
j_gene: TRBJ2-2
v_gene: TRBV5-5
CDR3nt: TGTGCCAGCAGCATTAGCGGGAAGGGCACCGGGGAGCTGTTTTTT
CDR3aa: CASSISGKGTGELFF

d_gene: TRBD1
abundance: NA
len: 14
j_gene: TRBJ1-5
v_gene: TRBV6-5
CDR3nt: TGTGCCAGCAGAAGGGACAGCCAAAATCAGCCCCAGCATTTT
CDR3aa: CASRRDSQNQPQHF

d_gene: NA
abundance: NA
len: 13
j_gene: TRBJ2-5
v_gene: TRBV15
CDR3nt: TGTGCCACCAGTTCGGGGGAACGAGAGACCCAGTACTTC
CDR3aa: CATSSGERETQYF

d_gene: TRBD2
abundance: NA
len: 16
j_gene: TRBJ2-1
v_gene: TRBV5-1
CDR3nt: TGCGCCAGCAGCATTCTAGCGGGGGATGCCACGAATGAGCAGTTCTTC
CDR3aa: CASSILAGDATNEQFF

d_gene: NA
abundance: NA
len: 17
j_gene: TRBJ2-6
v_gene: TRBV7-6
CDR3nt: TGTGCCAGCAGCTTATCTAGTTTAAGTTCTGGGGCCAACGTCCTGACTTTC
CDR3aa: CASSLSSLSSGANVLTF

d_gene: NA
abundance: NA
len: 16
j_gene: TRBJ2-2
v_gene: TRBV7-8
CDR3nt: TGTGCCAGCACCGAGGGTTTTGGGTCCCACACCGGGGAGCTGTTTTTT
CDR3aa: CASTEGFGSHTGELFF

d_gene: NA
abundance: NA
len: 13
j_gene: TRBJ1-5
v_gene: TRBV6-1
CDR3nt: TGTGCCAGCAGCCCCCGGGGCAATCAGCCCCAGCATTTT
CDR3aa: CASSPRGNQPQHF

d_gene: NA
abundance: NA
len: 15
j_gene: TRBJ1-4
v_gene: TRBV29-1
CDR3nt: TGCAGCGTCGCCCGACGAGGTGATTCCGATGAAAAACTGTTTTTT
CDR3aa: CSVARRGDSDEKLFF

d_gene: NA
abundance: NA
len: 14
j_gene: TRBJ1-1
v_gene: TRBV28
CDR3nt: TGTGCCAGCAGTTCGGCAGGCCCGAACACTGAAGCTTTCTTT
CDR3aa: CASSSAGPNTEAFF

d_gene: NA
abundance: few
len: 17
j_gene: TRBJ2-3
v_gene: TRBV4-2
CDR3nt: TGTGCCAGCAGCCAAGATGGGGGCGGGAGAGGGGCCGATACGCAGTATTTT
CDR3aa: CASSQDGGGRGADTQYF

d_gene: NA
abundance: NA
len: 13
j_gene: TRBJ2-7
v_gene: TRBV7-8
CDR3nt: TGTGCCAGCAGCCCCGCGGGTTCCTACGAGCAGTACTTC
CDR3aa: CASSPAGSYEQYF

d_gene: TRBD1
abundance: NA
len: 14
j_gene: TRBJ2-3
v_gene: TRBV5-4
CDR3nt: TGTGCCAGCAGCTTCGGACAGGGTCCAGATACGCAGTATTTT
CDR3aa: CASSFGQGPDTQYF

d_gene: TRBD1
abundance: NA
len: 15
j_gene: TRBJ1-5
v_gene: TRBV19
CDR3nt: TGTGCCAGTAGTCGGGCAGGGGGCGCGAGTCAGCCCCAGCATTTT
CDR3aa: CASSRAGGASQPQHF

d_gene: TRBD2
abundance: NA
len: 15
j_gene: TRBJ2-1
v_gene: TRBV27
CDR3nt: TGTGCCAGCAGGCCCGGGACTAACACCTACAATGAGCAGTTCTTC
CDR3aa: CASRPGTNTYNEQFF

d_gene: TRBD2
abundance: NA
len: 12
j_gene: TRBJ2-2
v_gene: TRBV7-2
CDR3nt: TGTGCCAGCAGCTTAGGGGACTACCGGCTGTTTTTT
CDR3aa: CASSLGDYRLFF

d_gene: NA
abundance: NA
len: 15
j_gene: TRBJ1-2
v_gene: TRBV19
CDR3nt: TGTGCCAGTAGTAAGGGAGCGGGCAGAGACTATGGCTACACCTTC
CDR3aa: CASSKGAGRDYGYTF

d_gene: NA
abundance: NA
len: 12
j_gene: TRBJ1-2
v_gene: TRBV30
CDR3nt: TGTGCCTGGAGTGTATCCATCTATGGCTACACCTTC
CDR3aa: CAWSVSIYGYTF

d_gene: NA
abundance: NA
len: 13
j_gene: TRBJ2-7
v_gene: TRBV19
CDR3nt: TGTGCCAGTAGCTTCCAGGGTTTTGACGAGCAGTACTTC
CDR3aa: CASSFQGFDEQYF

d_gene: NA
abundance: NA
len: 13
j_gene: TRBJ2-1
v_gene: TRBV2
CDR3nt: TGTGCCAGCAGTGAAGTAGGGGGACTAGAGCAGTTCTTC
CDR3aa: CASSEVGGLEQFF

d_gene: TRBD1
abundance: NA
len: 12
j_gene: TRBJ2-7
v_gene: TRBV6-6
CDR3nt: TGTGCCAGCAGAATCGGACAGGCCGAGCAGTACTTC
CDR3aa: CASRIGQAEQYF

d_gene: NA
abundance: NA
len: 14
j_gene: TRBJ2-2
v_gene: TRBV6-5
CDR3nt: TGTGCCAGCAGGGCCCGAGTGAGAGGGGGGGAGCTGTTTTTT
CDR3aa: CASRARVRGGELFF

d_gene: NA
abundance: few
len: 14
j_gene: TRBJ2-7
v_gene: TRBV5-1
CDR3nt: TGCGCCAGCAGCCTACTAGAGGGATCCTACGAGCAGTACTTC
CDR3aa: CASSLLEGSYEQYF

d_gene: TRBD1
abundance: NA
len: 14
j_gene: TRBJ2-7
v_gene: TRBV9
CDR3nt: TGTGCCAGCAGCCCCCCCGGGACAGGACACGAGCAGTACTTC
CDR3aa: CASSPPGTGHEQYF

d_gene: NA
abundance: NA
len: 15
j_gene: TRBJ2-6
v_gene: TRBV9
CDR3nt: TGTGCCAGCAGCGTTGGCACAGCTGGGGCCAACGTCCTGACTTTC
CDR3aa: CASSVGTAGANVLTF

d_gene: TRBD1
abundance: few
len: 15
j_gene: TRBJ1-2
v_gene: TRBV6-1
CDR3nt: TGTGCCAGCAGTGAAGCTCCAGGGGGAGTCTATGGCTACACCTTC
CDR3aa: CASSEAPGGVYGYTF

d_gene: TRBD2
abundance: NA
len: 15
j_gene: TRBJ2-7
v_gene: TRBV9
CDR3nt: TGTGCCAGCAGCGTAGGCACTAGCGGCCCCTACGAGCAGTACTTC
CDR3aa: CASSVGTSGPYEQYF

d_gene: TRBD2
abundance: NA
len: 13
j_gene: TRBJ2-1
v_gene: TRBV30
CDR3nt: TGTGCCTGGACGGCGGGAGGGGGCAATGAGCAGTTCTTC
CDR3aa: CAWTAGGGNEQFF

d_gene: NA
abundance: few
len: 17
j_gene: TRBJ2-3
v_gene: TRBV4-1
CDR3nt: TGCGCCAGCAGCCCGGATAGGGGGACAACTAGCACAGATACGCAGTATTTT
CDR3aa: CASSPDRGTTSTDTQYF

d_gene: NA
abundance: NA
len: 16
j_gene: TRBJ2-1
v_gene: TRBV11-3
CDR3nt: TGTGCCAGCAGCTTCAGGTCGCTAGCAAGCTACAATGAGCAGTTCTTC
CDR3aa: CASSFRSLASYNEQFF

d_gene: TRBD1
abundance: NA
len: 20
j_gene: TRBJ1-4
v_gene: TRBV6-4
CDR3nt: TGTGCCAGCAGTGTGTCCCGGACAGGTATCTCCCCAACCCCTAATGAAAAACTGTTTTTT
CDR3aa: CASSVSRTGISPTPNEKLFF

d_gene: TRBD2
abundance: NA
len: 18
j_gene: TRBJ2-7
v_gene: TRBV28
CDR3nt: TGTGCCAGCAGTTTTCTCGATGGGGGGGCGGGAGGCTCCTACGAGCAGTACTTC
CDR3aa: CASSFLDGGAGGSYEQYF

d_gene: TRBD2
abundance: NA
len: 16
j_gene: TRBJ2-1
v_gene: TRBV7-3
CDR3nt: TGTGCCAGCAGCTTAGTAGGGACTAGCGGACTTAATGAGCAGTTCTTC
CDR3aa: CASSLVGTSGLNEQFF

d_gene: TRBD2
abundance: NA
len: 15
j_gene: TRBJ2-4
v_gene: TRBV7-2
CDR3nt: TGTGCCAGCAGCCCAAGGGGAGGGTTTGAAAACATTCAGTACTTC
CDR3aa: CASSPRGGFENIQYF

d_gene: NA
abundance: NA
len: 15
j_gene: TRBJ2-7
v_gene: TRBV11-2
CDR3nt: TGTGCCAGCAGCTTAGACTCTAGTATAAGCTACGAGCAGTACTTC
CDR3aa: CASSLDSSISYEQYF

d_gene: TRBD2
abundance: NA
len: 17
j_gene: TRBJ2-1
v_gene: TRBV5-4
CDR3nt: TGTGCCAGCAGCAAGTACCTAGCGGGACTTTCCTACAATGAGCAGTTCTTC
CDR3aa: CASSKYLAGLSYNEQFF

d_gene: TRBD2
abundance: once
len: 17
j_gene: TRBJ2-2
v_gene: TRBV7-9
CDR3nt: TGTGCCAGCAGCCAATATGGAGCGGGAGTTAGCACCGGGGAGCTGTTTTTT
CDR3aa: CASSQYGAGVSTGELFF

d_gene: TRBD2
abundance: NA
len: 13
j_gene: TRBJ2-2
v_gene: TRBV10-3
CDR3nt: TGTGCCAGTCGAGCGGGAGGGAGTGGGGAGCTGTTTTTT
CDR3aa: CASRAGGSGELFF

d_gene: NA
abundance: NA
len: 14
j_gene: TRBJ2-7
v_gene: TRBV6-5
CDR3nt: TGTGCCAGCAGGGAGCCAGGGGCAACCTACGAGCAGTACTTC
CDR3aa: CASREPGATYEQYF

d_gene: TRBD2
abundance: NA
len: 15
j_gene: TRBJ2-3
v_gene: TRBV28
CDR3nt: TGTGCCAGCGGGTCTAGCGGGACTAGCACAGATACGCAGTATTTT
CDR3aa: CASGSSGTSTDTQYF

d_gene: NA
abundance: NA
len: 16
j_gene: TRBJ1-1
v_gene: TRBV7-4
CDR3nt: TGTGCCAGCAGCTTGTTGTACAGGGCCAGGGTCACTGAAGCTTTCTTT
CDR3aa: CASSLLYRARVTEAFF